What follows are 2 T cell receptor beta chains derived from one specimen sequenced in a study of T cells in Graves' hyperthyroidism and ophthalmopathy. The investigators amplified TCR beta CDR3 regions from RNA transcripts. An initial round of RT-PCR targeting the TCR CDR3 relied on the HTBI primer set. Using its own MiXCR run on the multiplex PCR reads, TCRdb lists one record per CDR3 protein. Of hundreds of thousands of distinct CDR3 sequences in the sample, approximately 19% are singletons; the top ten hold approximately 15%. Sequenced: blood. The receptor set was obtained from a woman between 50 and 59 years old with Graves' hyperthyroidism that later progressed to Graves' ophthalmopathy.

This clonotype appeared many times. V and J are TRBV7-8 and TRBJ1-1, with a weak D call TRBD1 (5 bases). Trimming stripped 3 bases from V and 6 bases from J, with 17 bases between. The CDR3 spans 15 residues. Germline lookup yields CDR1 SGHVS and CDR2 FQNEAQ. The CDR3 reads CASSLGPGRGAEAFF. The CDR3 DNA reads TGTGCCAGCAGCTTGGGCCCCGGAAGGGGAGCTGAAGCTTTCTTT.

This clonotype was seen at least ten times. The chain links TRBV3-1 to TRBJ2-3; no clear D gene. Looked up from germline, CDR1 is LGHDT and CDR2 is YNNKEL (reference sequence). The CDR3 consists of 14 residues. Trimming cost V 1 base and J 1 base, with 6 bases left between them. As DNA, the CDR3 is TGTGCCAGCAGCCAAGCACTGGGCACAGATACGCAGTATTTT. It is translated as CASSQALGTDTQYF.